This is a list of T cell receptor beta chains from one sample in a study of cytomegalovirus exposure and HLA in healthy donors. Assay: immunoSEQ multiplex PCR; the TCRdb copy retains only in-frame clones and omits some. The sample lists over 200,000 clones, around nine tenths occurring once. The material sequenced was PBMCs. Receptor source: a woman aged 18-29 years in good health and CMV-seronegative. Both conserved end residues are part of each CDR3. The D gene is left open where the match is weak. Rows may omit the clone size; those that give it use once, few, many or a size class.

D	size	V	J	CDR3	DNA
TRBD2	.	TRBV5-1	TRBJ2-2	CASRGGTSGNTGELFF	TGCGCCAGCAGGGGAGGGACTAGCGGGAACACCGGGGAGCTGTTTTTT
TRBD1	.	TRBV6-5	TRBJ2-2	CASSRDRGDTGELFF	TGTGCCAGCAGCCGGGACAGGGGCGACACCGGGGAGCTGTTTTTT
.	.	TRBV19	TRBJ2-2	CATYRRLASTGELFF	TGTGCCACCTACCGCCGGCTAGCTAGCACCGGGGAGCTGTTTTTT
.	.	TRBV10-3	TRBJ1-1	CAISATGRGDTEAFF	TGTGCCATCAGTGCAACAGGGAGGGGAGACACTGAAGCTTTCTTT
TRBD1	.	TRBV18	TRBJ2-7	CASSSEQGASYEQYF	TGTGCCAGCTCGTCAGAACAGGGGGCTTCCTACGAGCAGTACTTC
.	.	TRBV30	TRBJ1-5	CAWSVYGDQPQHF	TGTGCCTGGAGTGTATACGGGGATCAGCCCCAGCATTTT
TRBD1	.	TRBV13	TRBJ1-2	CASSLMGQTSGYTF	TGTGCCAGCAGCTTGATGGGACAGACGTCCGGCTACACCTTC
TRBD2	once	TRBV5-1	TRBJ2-3	CASSLASGAFTDTQYF	TGCGCCAGCAGCTTGGCTAGCGGGGCGTTCACAGATACGCAGTATTTT
TRBD2	few	TRBV23-1	TRBJ2-7	CASSHGGGSYYEQYF	TGCGCCAGCAGCCATGGGGGGGGGAGTTACTACGAGCAGTACTTC
.	once	TRBV5-1	TRBJ1-1	CASMGGLGGADSTEAFF	TGCGCCAGCATGGGGGGGTTGGGGGGCGCTGATTCCACTGAAGCTTTCTTT
.	.	TRBV9	TRBJ2-7	CASSVDPGIREQYF	TGTGCCAGCAGCGTAGACCCAGGGATCAGGGAGCAGTACTTC
TRBD1	.	TRBV18	TRBJ2-4	CASSPPRDRGDIQYF	TGTGCCAGCTCACCACCTCGGGACAGGGGGGACATTCAGTACTTC
.	.	TRBV2	TRBJ1-1	CASSEVPWLDTEAFF	TGTGCCAGCAGTGAAGTACCCTGGTTAGACACTGAAGCTTTCTTT
.	once	TRBV15	TRBJ1-1	CATSRDYRSEAFF	TGTGCCACCAGCAGAGATTACAGGAGTGAAGCTTTCTTT
TRBD1	.	TRBV18	TRBJ1-3	CASSLTGGEGNTIYF	TGTGCCAGCTCACTGACAGGGGGCGAAGGAAACACCATATATTTT
TRBD2	.	TRBV4-2	TRBJ2-2	CASSQTYGGGTGELFF	TGTGCCAGCAGCCAGACATATGGCGGGGGGACCGGGGAGCTGTTTTTT
.	once	TRBV11-2	TRBJ2-1	CASSPLTGSSYNEQFF	TGTGCCAGCAGCCCGCTTACGGGTAGCTCCTACAATGAGCAGTTCTTC
TRBD1	.	TRBV27	TRBJ2-3	CASSSRGQGKESLTQYF	TGTGCCAGCAGTTCTAGAGGACAGGGAAAGGAGTCCCTCACGCAGTATTTT
.	once	TRBV10-3	TRBJ2-3	CAISGGLAQTSTDTQYF	TGTGCCATCAGTGGGGGCTTGGCACAAACTAGCACAGATACGCAGTATTTT
.	.	TRBV14	TRBJ2-3	CASSQDRLQYTQYF	TGTGCCAGCAGCCAAGACCGGTTGCAATATACGCAGTATTTT
TRBD1	.	TRBV5-1	TRBJ2-7	CASSLGQDLRMVYEQYF	TGCGCCAGCAGTTTGGGACAGGACCTGAGGATGGTCTACGAGCAGTACTTC
.	.	TRBV6-5	TRBJ1-5	CASSRLAGQPQHF	TGTGCCAGCAGCCGCCTTGCGGGTCAGCCCCAGCATTTT
TRBD1	once	TRBV4-3	TRBJ1-4	CASSQDRGQGTEKLFF	TGCGCCAGCAGCCAAGATCGCGGACAGGGCACCGAAAAACTGTTTTTT
.	.	TRBV6-5	TRBJ1-1	CASSYFGGGVNTEAFF	TGTGCCAGCAGTTACTTCGGGGGTGGGGTGAACACTGAAGCTTTCTTT
TRBD1	.	TRBV10-3	TRBJ1-2	CAIRGDRELYGYTF	TGTGCCATCAGGGGGGACAGGGAGCTATATGGCTACACCTTC
.	.	TRBV5-1	TRBJ2-3	CASSNTGRSYTDTQYF	TGCGCCAGCAGCAACACAGGGCGGTCTTACACAGATACGCAGTATTTT
.	.	TRBV11-2	TRBJ2-3	CASSLGEASTDTQYF	TGTGCCAGCAGCTTAGGTGAAGCTAGCACAGATACGCAGTATTTT
.	.	TRBV11-2	TRBJ2-1	CASSWGLKGVNEQFF	TGTGCCAGCAGCTGGGGGCTAAAGGGCGTCAATGAGCAGTTCTTC
.	.	TRBV15	TRBJ1-2	CATSRDQLRGVYTF	TGTGCCACCAGCAGAGATCAACTGAGAGGAGTCTACACCTTC
.	.	TRBV29-1	TRBJ1-2	CSVVPTRNGYTF	TGCAGCGTTGTCCCCACGAGGAATGGCTACACCTTC
TRBD2	.	TRBV27	TRBJ2-1	CASSLPGLAGEQFF	TGTGCCAGCAGTTTACCCGGACTAGCGGGGGAGCAGTTCTTC
.	.	TRBV5-6	TRBJ1-1	CASSLVRLVNTEAFF	TGTGCCAGCAGCTTGGTCCGCCTAGTGAACACTGAAGCTTTCTTT
.	.	TRBV19	TRBJ2-5	CASSVRETQYF	TGTGCCAGTAGTGTTAGAGAGACCCAGTACTTC
TRBD1	few	TRBV19	TRBJ2-6	CATLGGSYSGANVLTF	TGTGCCACCCTAGGGGGCTCCTACTCTGGGGCCAACGTCCTGACTTTC
.	.	TRBV11-2	TRBJ1-3	CASSASYSGNTIYF	TGTGCCAGCAGCGCGTCCTACTCTGGAAACACCATATATTTT
TRBD1	.	TRBV7-2	TRBJ1-2	CASSPGTGKVRDHGYTF	TGTGCCAGCAGCCCTGGGACAGGGAAAGTTAGGGATCATGGCTACACCTTC